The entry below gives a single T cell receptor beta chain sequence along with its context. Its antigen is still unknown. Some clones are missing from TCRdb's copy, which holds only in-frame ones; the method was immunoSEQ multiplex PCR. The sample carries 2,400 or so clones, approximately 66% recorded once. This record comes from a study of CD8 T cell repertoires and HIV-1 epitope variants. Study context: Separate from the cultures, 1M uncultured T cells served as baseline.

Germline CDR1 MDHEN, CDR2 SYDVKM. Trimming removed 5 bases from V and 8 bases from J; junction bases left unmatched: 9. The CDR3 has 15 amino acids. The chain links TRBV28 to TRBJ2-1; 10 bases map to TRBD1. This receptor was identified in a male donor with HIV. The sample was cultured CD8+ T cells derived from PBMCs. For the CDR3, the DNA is TGTGCCAGCAGTCCTCTAGGACAGGGGGAATATGAGCAGTTCTTC. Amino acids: CASSPLGQGEYEQFF. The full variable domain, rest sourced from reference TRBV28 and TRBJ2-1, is DVKVTQSSRYLVKRTGEKVFLECVQDMDHENMFWYRQDPGLGLRLIYFSYDVKMKEKGDIPEGYSVSREKKERFSLILESASTNQTSMYLCASSPLGQGEYEQFFGPGTRLTVL.